One sample yielded the 28 T cell receptor beta chains listed below, sequenced in a study of cytotoxic CD8 clonotypes in ibrutinib-treated CLL. Clones were read by immunoSEQ multiplex PCR, and TCRdb kept only the in-frame ones, dropping some. This table has approximately 150,000 clones, around nine tenths appearing once. Source: PBMCs, taken at disease progression, from a patient treated with ibrutinib. The receptor source for this set is a human donor with chronic lymphocytic leukemia.

J is TRBJ2-7 and V is TRBV30; 12 positions match TRBD2. CDR3 size: 16 residues. Germline CDR1 GTSNPN, CDR2 SVGIG (reference sequence). Trimming took 2 bases from V and 1 from J; bases not matched to a gene: 6. The CDR3 bases are TGTGCCTGGAGTAAACTACTAGCGGGAGGTTCCTACGAGCAGTACTTC. This codes for CAWSKLLAGGSYEQYF.

This chain joins TRBV5-1 and TRBJ2-2, with a tentative D call TRBD2 (5 bases). V dropped 5 bases and J dropped 3 bases, with 17 bases sitting between them. The length of the CDR3 is 16 residues. Looked up from germline, CDR1 is SGHRS and CDR2 is YFSETQ. The CDR3 DNA follows: TGCGCCAGCAGAGTTGAAAGGTCGCGGGACACCGGGGAGCTGTTTTTT. Amino acids: CASRVERSRDTGELFF.

This CDR3 is CAISEETGTYEKLFF. Written as DNA, the CDR3 is TGTGCCATCAGTGAGGAGACAGGAACCTATGAAAAACTGTTTTTT. The chain links TRBV10-3 to TRBJ1-4, with D perhaps TRBD1 (6 bases). The ends were cut back, 2 bases at V and 6 bases at J, with 13 bases in the middle. The CDR3 has 15 amino acids. The germline V gene has CDR1 ENHRY and CDR2 SYGVKD.

The genes are TRBV7-3 and TRBJ2-1; 10 positions match TRBD2. Per the germline V gene, CDR1 is SGHTA and CDR2 is FQGTGA. The trim removed 3 bases at V and 6 bases at J, leaving 5 bases unmatched. The CDR3 is 15 amino acids. Written as DNA, the CDR3 is TGTGCCAGCAGCTTTGGCCTAGCGGGAGTCAATGAGCAGTTCTTC. Protein sequence: CASSFGLAGVNEQFF.

This chain joins TRBV5-1 and TRBJ2-3; D may match TRBD1 or TRBD2 (5 bases each). Germline-derived CDR1 and CDR2 are SGHRS and YFSETQ. The CDR3 length is 16 residues. Trimming left V 2 bases short and J 3 bases short, with 16 bases between. The CDR3 DNA follows: TGCGCCAGCAGCTTTGAGGGGCGACGGGGAACAGATACGCAGTATTTT. The encoded protein is CASSFEGRRGTDTQYF.

This clone was picked up a small number of times. This chain joins TRBV28 and TRBJ2-1; no reliable D call. This CDR3 spans 14 amino acids. Trimming shortened V by 7 bases and J by 6 bases, and 16 bases separated the two germline ends. CDR1 is MDHEN, CDR2 SYDVKM, per germline. CDR3 in amino acids: CASTPGGLTNEQFF. In DNA, the CDR3 is TGTGCCAGCACCCCTGGCGGTTTGACCAATGAGCAGTTCTTC.

Details on this clone: The junction and the germline gene differ at one end; a read error may be behind it. The gene calls are TRBV7-7 and TRBJ2-7; 8 bases match TRBD1. CDR3 length: 14 residues. Germline V gives CDR1 SSHAT, CDR2 FNYEAQ (reference sequence). CDR3 in DNA: TGTGCTAGCAGCCGGGACAGGAGCTCCTACGAGCAGTACTTC. Residues: CASSRDRSSYEQYF.

The J gene is TRBJ1-4, the V gene TRBV19; D is ambiguous. Germline V gene sequence: CDR1 LNHDA, CDR2 SQIVND (reference sequence). The germline V and J ends were trimmed by 5 bases and 7 bases, with 11 bases remaining between them. The CDR3 totals 13 residues. CDR3 region: CASSLVPGEKLFF. The CDR3 DNA is TGTGCCAGTAGTTTGGTCCCCGGTGAAAAACTGTTTTTT.

The CDR3 DNA sequence: TGTGCCAGCAGCTTTGGGGCAGAACCTAACTATGGCTACACCTTC. The encoded protein is CASSFGAEPNYGYTF. The chain is built from TRBV11-1 and TRBJ1-2; D is possibly TRBD1 (5 bases). The CDR3 sequence is 15 residues long. V shed 3 bases and J shed 0 bases, with 11 bases lying between them. Germline CDR1 and CDR2: SGHAT and FQDESV (reference sequence).

The gene calls are TRBV15 and TRBJ1-4; 11 nucleotides align to TRBD1. Unmatched junction bases numbered 5, after V lost 0 bases and J lost 5 bases. CDR3 length: 17 amino acids. Per the germline V gene, CDR1 is LNHNV and CDR2 is YYDKDF (reference sequence). CDR3 DNA sequence: TGTGCCACCAGCAGAGAGGACAGGGGGCGATCGAATGAAAAACTGTTTTTT. Its translation: CATSREDRGRSNEKLFF.

This chain uses TRBV5-1 with TRBJ2-5; a weak D match, TRBD1 (6 bases). Deletions cut 4 bases from V and 3 bases from J, with 13 bases between. The V gene's germline CDR1 is SGHRS and CDR2 YFSETQ. CDR3 length: 14 residues. The CDR3 DNA is TGCGCCAGCAGCATCCCGACAGGAAAAGAGACCCAGTACTTC. It encodes CASSIPTGKETQYF.

The chain recombines TRBV12-5 with TRBJ1-4; D call uncertain. The CDR3 loop spans 14 amino acids. Trimming left V 3 bases short and J 5 bases short, with 10 bases between. Germline lookup yields CDR1 LGHNT and CDR2 FRNRAP. The CDR3 loop is CASGFGGYNEKLFF. Written as DNA, the CDR3 is TGTGCTAGTGGTTTCGGTGGGTACAATGAAAAACTGTTTTTT.

The chain combines TRBV28 with TRBJ1-5; 10 bases agree with TRBD1. CDR3 length: 16 amino acids. Germline assignment: CDR1 MDHEN and CDR2 SYDVKM. The ends lost 5 bases at V and 2 bases at J; junction bases unmatched: 6. CDR3 loop: CASSRRGTGGNQPQHF. For the CDR3, the DNA is TGTGCCAGCAGTCGGAGAGGGACAGGGGGCAATCAGCCCCAGCATTTT.

This chain uses TRBV30 with TRBJ2-7, with D perhaps matching TRBD1 (7 bases). Germline V gene data show CDR1 as GTSNPN and CDR2 as SVGIG (reference sequence). There are 13 residues in the CDR3. V was clipped by 2 bases and J by 4 bases, with 12 bases between them. CDR3 region: CAWSFQGGYEQYF. In DNA form, the CDR3 reads TGTGCCTGGAGTTTTCAGGGGGGTTACGAGCAGTACTTC.

The chain combines TRBV6-1 with TRBJ2-7; TRBD2 aligns across 11 bases. V was pared by 8 bases and J by 3 bases, with 3 bases of the junction left unmatched. The CDR3 has 13 amino acids. Germline values: CDR1 MNHNS, CDR2 SASEGT. The CDR3 bases are TGTGCCAGCTTAACTAGCGGGGGCTACGAGCAGTACTTC. Translating gives CASLTSGGYEQYF.

The chain links TRBV21-1 to TRBJ2-7; the tabulated D call, TRBD1, remains unverified against the DNA. TRBV21-1 is a known pseudogene. The length of the CDR3 is 18 residues. CDR3 DNA sequence: TGTGCCAGCAGCAAATCCCGGGACAGGGGAAGATTCCCCTACGAGCAGTACTTC. It is translated as CASSKSRDRGRFPYEQYF.

The genes are TRBV30 and TRBJ2-5; no reliable D call. CDR1 is GTSNPN, CDR2 SVGIG, per germline (reference sequence). Deletions cut 4 bases from V and 0 bases from J, with 18 bases between. This CDR3 region has 16 residues. CDR3 loop: CAWTRPTEAYQETQYF. The CDR3 bases are TGTGCCTGGACCCGACCGACGGAAGCCTACCAAGAGACCCAGTACTTC.

The chain recombines TRBV9 with TRBJ2-1; D possibly corresponds to TRBD2 (7 bases). The CDR3 totals 15 residues. Trimming pared 0 bases from V and 8 bases from J, leaving 15 bases between. In germline, CDR1 is SGDLS, CDR2 YYNGEE. The CDR3, as DNA: TGTGCCAGCAGCGTAGAGCTTTGGGGGGGCCATGAGCAGTTCTTC. Encoded protein: CASSVELWGGHEQFF.

This chain connects TRBV14 to TRBJ1-2; D is unresolved. V lost 2 bases and J 0 bases, leaving 7 bases between the germline ends. The CDR3 consists of 14 residues. CDR1 SGHDN and CDR2 FVKESK come from the germline V gene. DNA for the CDR3: TGTGCCAGCAGCCAAAATGTTCCTAACTATGGCTACACCTTC. Protein: CASSQNVPNYGYTF.

This rearrangement joins TRBV9 to TRBJ2-1, with D perhaps TRBD2 (5 bases). Trimming took off 4 bases at V and 6 bases at J, with 11 bases between the two ends. CDR1 and CDR2 from the germline V gene are SGDLS and YYNGEE. This CDR3 has 13 amino acids. The CDR3 sequence: CASSRLYGNEQFF. The CDR3 region has the DNA TGTGCCAGCAGCCGACTATACGGCAATGAGCAGTTCTTC.

V usage is TRBV27 and J usage is TRBJ1-2; maybe TRBD1 (6 bases). Germline-derived CDR1 and CDR2 are MNHEY and SMNVEV (reference sequence). V was clipped by 5 bases and J by 2 bases, with 6 bases between them. This CDR3 comprises 12 residues. The CDR3 coding sequence is TGTGCCAGCAGTCAGGGGAACTATGGCTACACCTTC. Translating gives CASSQGNYGYTF.

The chain links TRBV28 to TRBJ2-1, with 10 positions matching TRBD1. The V and J ends lost 6 bases and 9 bases, in that order; junction bases with no gene match: 11. The CDR3 runs to 15 residues. CDR1 is MDHEN, CDR2 SYDVKM, per germline. Written as DNA, the CDR3 is TGTGCCAGCAGCCCATTAGACAGGGGGCTCGGTGAGCAGTTCTTC. Its translation is CASSPLDRGLGEQFF.

This chain links TRBV5-4 with TRBJ2-7; 11 positions match TRBD2. Trimming at V came to 4 bases and at J to 3 bases, leaving 3 bases not matched to a gene. CDR3 length: 14 residues. Germline V CDR1 and CDR2: SGHNT, YYREEE (reference sequence). The CDR3 here is CASSGGTSGYEQYF. Written as DNA, the CDR3 is TGTGCCAGCAGCGGAGGGACTAGCGGCTACGAGCAGTACTTC.

This clone occurred once. The genes are TRBV6-5 and TRBJ2-3; D ambiguous. The V gene lost 3 bases and the J gene lost 6 bases, with 13 bases spanning the gap. Germline CDR1 MNHEY, CDR2 SVGAGI. The CDR3 contains 14 residues. The CDR3 sequence is CASSYQRLADTQYF. In nucleotides, the CDR3 is TGTGCCAGCAGTTATCAGAGGCTTGCGGATACGCAGTATTTT.

The V call is TRBV15, the J call TRBJ1-5; tentatively, D is TRBD1 (6 bases). Trimming removed 0 bases at V and 7 bases at J, with 13 bases between. Looked up from germline, CDR1 is LNHNV and CDR2 is YYDKDF (reference sequence). This CDR3 has 15 amino acids. For the CDR3, the DNA is TGTGCCACCAGCAGAGATCGGGGGGGCCGGCAGCCCCAGCATTTT. Encoded protein: CATSRDRGGRQPQHF. Full variable domain (outside the CDR3, taken from reference TRBV15 and TRBJ1-5): DAMVIQNPRYQVTQFGKPVTLSCSQTLNHNVMYWYQQKSSQAPKLLFHYYDKDFNNEADTPDNFQSRRPNTSFCFLDIRSPGLGDTAMYLCATSRDRGGRQPQHFGDGTRLSIL.

This clone was seen once. One junction end does not reproduce the germline sequence, and a read error may be involved. The rearrangement links TRBV30 to TRBJ1-6; D gene ambiguous. The CDR3 sequence is 15 residues long. The V gene's germline CDR1 is GTSNPN and CDR2 SVGIG (reference sequence). The CDR3: CGWREWSSYNSPLHF. As DNA, the CDR3 is TGCGGGTGGAGAGAATGGAGCTCCTATAATTCACCCCTCCACTTT.

The rearrangement uses TRBV5-1 and TRBJ2-2; 11 nucleotides agree with TRBD2. CDR1 is SGHRS, CDR2 YFSETQ, per germline. This CDR3 is 18 amino acids long. V shed 4 bases and J 0 bases; nucleotides not matched to a gene: 8. CDR3 in amino acids: CASSPRTSGLANTGELFF. The CDR3 coding sequence is TGCGCCAGCAGCCCCCGGACTAGCGGGTTAGCGAACACCGGGGAGCTGTTTTTT.

The genes are TRBV7-8 and TRBJ2-1; D is unresolved. Per germline, CDR1 SGHVS and CDR2 FQNEAQ. This CDR3 comprises 17 residues. V shed 2 bases and J shed 6 bases, with 20 bases lying between them. As DNA, the CDR3 is TGTGCCAGCAGCTTAAGTTTCCCGGAACCACCCGCCAATGAGCAGTTCTTC. Translating it yields CASSLSFPEPPANEQFF.